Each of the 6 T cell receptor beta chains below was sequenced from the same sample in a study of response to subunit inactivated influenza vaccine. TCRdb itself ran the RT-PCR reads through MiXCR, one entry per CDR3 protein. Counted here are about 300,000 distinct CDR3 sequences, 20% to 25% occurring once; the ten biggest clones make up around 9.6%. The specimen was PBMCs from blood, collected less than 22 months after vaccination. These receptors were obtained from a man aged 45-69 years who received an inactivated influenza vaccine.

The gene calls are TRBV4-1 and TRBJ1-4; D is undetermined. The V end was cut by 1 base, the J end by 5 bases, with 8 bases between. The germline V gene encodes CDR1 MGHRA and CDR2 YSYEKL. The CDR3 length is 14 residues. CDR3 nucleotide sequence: TGCGCCAGCAGCCAAGCAAATTTGAATGAAAAACTGTTTTTT. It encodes CASSQANLNEKLFF.

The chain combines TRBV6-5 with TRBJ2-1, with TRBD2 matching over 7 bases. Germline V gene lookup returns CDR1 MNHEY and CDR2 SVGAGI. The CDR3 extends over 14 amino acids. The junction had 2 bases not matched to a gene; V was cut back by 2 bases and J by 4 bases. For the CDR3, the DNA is TGTGCCAGCAGTTACAAGCGGGATTACAATGAGCAGTTCTTC. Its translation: CASSYKRDYNEQFF.

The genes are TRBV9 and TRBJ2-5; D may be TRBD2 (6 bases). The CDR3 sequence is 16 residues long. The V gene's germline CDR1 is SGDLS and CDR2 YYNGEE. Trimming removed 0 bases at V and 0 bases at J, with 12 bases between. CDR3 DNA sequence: TGTGCCAGCAGCGTAGGGGGGGTTGGTCACCAAGAGACCCAGTACTTC. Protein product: CASSVGGVGHQETQYF.

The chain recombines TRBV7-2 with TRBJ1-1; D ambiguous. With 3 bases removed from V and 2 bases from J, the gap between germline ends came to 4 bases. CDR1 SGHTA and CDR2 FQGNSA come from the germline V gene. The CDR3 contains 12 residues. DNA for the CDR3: TGTGCCAGCAGCTTTTACAACACTGAAGCTTTCTTT. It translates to CASSFYNTEAFF.

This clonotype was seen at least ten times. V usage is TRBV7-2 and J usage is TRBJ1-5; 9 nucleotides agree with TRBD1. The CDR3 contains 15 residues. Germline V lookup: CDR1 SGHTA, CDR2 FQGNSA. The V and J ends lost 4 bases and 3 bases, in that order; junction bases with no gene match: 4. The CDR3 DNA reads TGTGCCAGCAGCTACCGGACAGGGGACAATCAGCCCCAGCATTTT. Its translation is CASSYRTGDNQPQHF. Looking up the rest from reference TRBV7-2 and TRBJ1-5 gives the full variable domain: GAGVSQSPSNKVTEKGKDVELRCDPISGHTALYWYRQSLGQGLEFLIYFQGNSAPDKSGLPSDRFSAERTGGSVSTLTIQRTQQEDSAVYLCASSYRTGDNQPQHFGDGTRLSIL.

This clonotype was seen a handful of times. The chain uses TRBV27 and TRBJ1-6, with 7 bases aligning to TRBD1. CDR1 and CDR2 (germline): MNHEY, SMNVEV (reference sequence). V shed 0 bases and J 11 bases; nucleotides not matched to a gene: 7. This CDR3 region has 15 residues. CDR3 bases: TGTGCCAGCAGTTTATCAAACAGGGGTGTAGCACCCCTCCACTTT. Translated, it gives CASSLSNRGVAPLHF.